Sequencing of this T cell receptor (beta chain) was carried out in a study of molecular identifiers for immune sequencing clone quantification. J gave up 3 bases and V 2 bases, and 3 bases lay outside the gene matches. Germline V CDR1 and CDR2: MNHEY, SMNVEV (reference sequence). The CDR3 sequence is 14 residues long. TCRdb re-called the PCR reads through MiXCR, storing one row per CDR3 protein. The table lists 600,000 to 650,000 distinct CDR3 sequences, 20% of them singletons. The chain has TRBV27 and TRBJ2-7; 8 positions agree with TRBD2. The receptor's source is a human donor in good health. Some libraries in this study had Jurkat cell RNA spiked in. Specimen: naive CD8+ T cells from blood, with Jurkat cell RNA spiked in. Subset noted: FACS-sorted CD8+CD4-CCR7+CD45RA+ naive T cells. The CDR3 spells CASSLHAGGYEQYF. CDR3 nucleotide sequence: TGTGCCAGCAGTTTACACGCGGGAGGCTACGAGCAGTACTTC.